Presented here are 8 T cell receptor beta chains from one specimen sequenced in a study of low-dose radiotherapy and immunotherapy resistance in tumors. TRAV- and TRBV-specific primers primed first-strand cDNA, covering alpha and beta chains. TCR amplification involved 15 to 20 PCR cycles with a constant-region primer and V-primer adapter. Using its own MiXCR run on the reads, TCRdb lists one record per CDR3 protein. This sample yields roughly 100,000 distinct CDR3 sequences, of which less than 25% are seen a single time; approximately 4% belongs to the top ten. The time point denotes: after trial treatment. The treatment is: LDRT plus nivolumab, ipilimumab, low-dose cyclophosphamide and aspirin (RACIN trial). Sequences were derived from PBMCs, sampled after low-dose radiotherapy plus immunotherapy. The origin of the receptors is a male donor with prostate cancer.

This clonotype occurred many times. The V gene is TRBV10-3, the J gene TRBJ2-7; D is unclear. CDR3 size: 11 residues. The germline CDR1 and CDR2 sequences are ENHRY and SYGVKD. V was pared by 10 bases and J by 2 bases, with 9 bases between. The CDR3 DNA is TGTGCCACCGCGAGCCCCTACGAGCAGTACTTC. It codes for CATASPYEQYF.

There are many counts of this clonotype. This chain links TRBV11-2 with TRBJ2-4; D call uncertain. CDR1 SGHAT and CDR2 FQNNGV come from the germline V gene. This CDR3 has 12 amino acids. V lost 5 bases and J 8 bases, leaving 10 bases between the germline ends. The CDR3 nucleotides read TGTGCCAGCAGCGCCTCTCAGGACATTCAGTACTTC. This encodes CASSASQDIQYF. The full variable domain, its missing parts supplied by reference TRBV11-2 and TRBJ2-4, is EAGVAQSPRYKIIEKRQSVAFWCNPISGHATLYWYQQILGQGPKLLIQFQNNGVVDDSQLPKDRFSAERLKGVDSTLKIQPAKLEDSAVYLCASSASQDIQYFGAGTRLSVL.

In its sample, this clonotype was seen many times. The chain has TRBV30 and TRBJ1-2, with TRBD1 as a possible D gene (6 bases). This CDR3 spans 13 amino acids. CDR1 is GTSNPN, CDR2 SVGIG, per germline (reference sequence). Trimming left V 0 bases short and J 5 bases short, with 10 bases between. The CDR3 region has the DNA TGTGCCTGGAGTGTTCAGGGGAGTTATGGCTACACCTTC. Residues: CAWSVQGSYGYTF.

This clonotype has a count of ten or more. Germline is not matched at one junction end, which may reflect a read error. The rearrangement uses TRBV4-1 and TRBJ1-5; tentative D call: TRBD1 (6 bases). The CDR3 covers 13 residues. Per the germline V gene, CDR1 is MGHRA and CDR2 is YSYEKL. In DNA, the CDR3 is TGTGCCAGCAGCAGGGACATTAATCAGCCCCAGCATTTT. Translation: CASSRDINQPQHF.

This clonotype was observed a few times. V is TRBV13 and J is TRBJ2-1, with D perhaps TRBD2 (7 bases). Per the germline V gene, CDR1 is PRHDT and CDR2 is FYEKMQ (reference sequence). The CDR3 spans 16 residues. Trimming pared 5 bases from V and 2 bases from J, leaving 16 bases between. The chain's CDR3 is CASSPRGRVAYNEQFF. CDR3 nucleotide sequence: TGTGCCAGCAGCCCAAGGGGGAGGGTAGCCTACAATGAGCAGTTCTTC.

The sample holds many counts of this clonotype. The chain links TRBV10-2 to TRBJ2-5; D remains unclear. Germline-derived CDR1 and CDR2 are WSHSY and SAAADI. This CDR3 has 12 amino acids. Trimming took 2 bases from V and 4 from J, leaving 5 bases between them. CDR3: CASSEPRETQYF. Written as DNA, the CDR3 is TGCGCCAGCAGTGAGCCTCGAGAGACCCAGTACTTC.

This clonotype was picked up many times. This rearrangement joins TRBV4-1 to TRBJ2-3, with 9 bases matching TRBD1. CDR3 size: 17 residues. V lost 4 bases, J lost 0 bases, and 8 bases stayed unmatched. The germline V gene encodes CDR1 MGHRA and CDR2 YSYEKL. The CDR3 region has the DNA TGCGCCAGCAGCCCCGAACAGGGGGCCATTAGCACAGATACGCAGTATTTT. Its protein is CASSPEQGAISTDTQYF.

This clonotype appeared many times. The chain uses TRBV3-1 and TRBJ2-2; D unclear. This CDR3 is built from 12 residues. Deletions cut 4 bases from V and 8 bases from J, with 8 bases between. CDR1 is LGHDT, CDR2 YNNKEL, per germline (reference sequence). This CDR3 is CASSLFGGELFF. DNA for the CDR3: TGTGCCAGCAGCCTCTTTGGGGGGGAGCTGTTTTTT. Drawing the rest from reference TRBV3-1 and TRBJ2-2, the complete variable domain is DTAVSQTPKYLVTQMGNDKSIKCEQNLGHDTMYWYKQDSKKFLKIMFSYNNKELIINETVPNRFSPKSPDKAHLNLHINSLELGDSAVYFCASSLFGGELFFGEGSRLTVL.